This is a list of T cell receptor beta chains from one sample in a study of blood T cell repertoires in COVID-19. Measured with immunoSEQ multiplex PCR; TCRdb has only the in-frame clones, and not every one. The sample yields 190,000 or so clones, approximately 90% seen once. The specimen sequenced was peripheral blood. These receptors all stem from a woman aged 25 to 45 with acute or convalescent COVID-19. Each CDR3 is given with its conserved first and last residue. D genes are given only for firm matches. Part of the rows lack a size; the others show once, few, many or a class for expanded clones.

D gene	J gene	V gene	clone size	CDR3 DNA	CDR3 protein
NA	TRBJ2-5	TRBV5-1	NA	TGCGCCAGCAGCGAAAGACAGAGAAATGAAGAGACCCAGTACTTC	CASSERQRNEETQYF
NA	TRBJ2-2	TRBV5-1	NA	TGCGCCAGCAGCTTGGAGCCGGGGACATCCGGGGAGCTGTTTTTT	CASSLEPGTSGELFF
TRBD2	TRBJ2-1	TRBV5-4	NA	TGTGCCAGCAGCTTGAGCCCCTTTAGCGGGAGTAGCGGAAATGAGCAGTTCTTC	CASSLSPFSGSSGNEQFF
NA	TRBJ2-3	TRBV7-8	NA	TGTGCCAGCAGCCAGGGATGGGACTCGAAAGGGTATTTT	CASSQGWDSKGYF
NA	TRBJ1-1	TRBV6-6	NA	TGTGCCAGCAAGAAAAGGGGGATTGGCACTGAAGCTTTCTTT	CASKKRGIGTEAFF
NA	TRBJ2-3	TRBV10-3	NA	TGTGCCATCAGTGAGCCCCCCCACACAGATACGCAGTATTTT	CAISEPPHTDTQYF
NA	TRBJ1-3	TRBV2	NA	TGTGCCAGCAGTGAACTGTTAGGTGGAGGGTCTGGAAACACCATATATTTT	CASSELLGGGSGNTIYF
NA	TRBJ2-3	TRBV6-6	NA	TGTGCCAGCAGTTACTCTGGCCCGAGCACAGATACGCAGTATTTT	CASSYSGPSTDTQYF
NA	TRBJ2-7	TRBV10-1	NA	TGCGCCAGCAGTCCGGGAAATACCTACGAGCAGTACTTC	CASSPGNTYEQYF
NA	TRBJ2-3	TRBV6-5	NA	TGTGCCACCACCCCTCCAGGCACAGATACGCAGTATTTT	CATTPPGTDTQYF
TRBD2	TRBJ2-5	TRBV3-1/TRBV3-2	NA	TGTGCCAGCAGACGACTAGCGGGGTCACCTGGAGAGACCCAGTACTTC	CASRRLAGSPGETQYF
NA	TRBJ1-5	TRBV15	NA	TGTGCCACCAGCAGAGATCCCGGCAGCCCGGAGCAGCCCCAGCATTTT	CATSRDPGSPEQPQHF
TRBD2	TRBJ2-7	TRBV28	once	TGTGCCAGCAGTCCGTTGGGCGGGAGGGCCTTACACGAGCAGTACTTC	CASSPLGGRALHEQYF
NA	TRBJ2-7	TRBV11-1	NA	TGTGCCAGCAGCTTAGAAGGGACTTACTCCTACGAGCAGTACTTC	CASSLEGTYSYEQYF
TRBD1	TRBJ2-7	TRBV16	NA	TGTGCCAGCAGCCAAGGGACAGGACCCTACGAGCAGTACTTC	CASSQGTGPYEQYF
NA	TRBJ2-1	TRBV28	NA	TGTGCCTCACAGGGTAATGAGCAGTTCTTC	CASQGNEQFF
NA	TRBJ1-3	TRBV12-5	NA	TGTGCTAGTGGTTTGGTACTTGGGGAGAGCTCTGGAAACACCATATATTTT	CASGLVLGESSGNTIYF
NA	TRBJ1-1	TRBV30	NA	TGTGCCTGGGTCAGGGGCTTTGGGGGGGTTGAAGCTTTCTTT	CAWVRGFGGVEAFF
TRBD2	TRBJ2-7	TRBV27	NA	TGTGCCAGCAGTTTAGGCGGGAGAACCTACGAGCAGTACTTC	CASSLGGRTYEQYF
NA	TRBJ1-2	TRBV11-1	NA	TGTGCCAGCAGCTTAGCCGGACTCGGCTATGGCTACACCTTC	CASSLAGLGYGYTF
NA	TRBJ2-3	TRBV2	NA	TGTGCCAGCAGTCCCTTTAGCGATACGCAGTATTTT	CASSPFSDTQYF
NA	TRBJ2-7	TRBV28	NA	TGTGCCAGCATCGGGGTTTCGAGCGAGCAGTACTTC	CASIGVSSEQYF
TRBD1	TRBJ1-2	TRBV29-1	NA	TGCAGCGTTGAAGAAACAGGGGGCGCTGGCGGCTACACCTTC	CSVEETGGAGGYTF
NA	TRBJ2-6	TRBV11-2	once	TGTGCCAGCGAAAGCACGTCTGGGGCCAACGTCCTGACTTTC	CASESTSGANVLTF
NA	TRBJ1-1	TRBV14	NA	TGTGCCAGCAGCCAAGACGCAGGCCTCCTTGAAGCTTTCTTT	CASSQDAGLLEAFF
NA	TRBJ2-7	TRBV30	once	TGTGCCTGGAGTCTCAAAGGGGGTTTATACGAGCAGTACTTC	CAWSLKGGLYEQYF
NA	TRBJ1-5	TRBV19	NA	TGTGCCAGTAGTTCCAAAAAACGGGGGGAGGACCAGCCCCAGCATTTT	CASSSKKRGEDQPQHF
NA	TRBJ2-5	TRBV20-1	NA	TGCAGTGCTAGAGATCGAGAGACCCAGTACTTC	CSARDRETQYF
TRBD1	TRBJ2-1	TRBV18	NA	TGTGCCAGCTCACCGGTCGGGACAGGGGCAGGTCAGTTCTTC	CASSPVGTGAGQFF
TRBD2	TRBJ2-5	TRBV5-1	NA	TGCGCCAGCATGCGGGGGTACCAAGAGACCCAGTACTTC	CASMRGYQETQYF
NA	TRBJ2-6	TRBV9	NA	TGTGCCAGCAGCGTACACTCTGGGGCCAACGTCCTGACTTTC	CASSVHSGANVLTF
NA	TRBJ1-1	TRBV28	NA	TGTGCCAGCAGTTTCTTATTACAGGACACTGAAGCTTTCTTT	CASSFLLQDTEAFF
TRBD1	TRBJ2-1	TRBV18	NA	TGTGCCAGCTCACCACCGAGCAGGGGGTCCCATGAGCAGTTCTTC	CASSPPSRGSHEQFF
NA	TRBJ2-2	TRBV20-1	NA	TGCAGTGCTAGTGTTTGGCAGGCCGGGGAGCTGTTTTTT	CSASVWQAGELFF
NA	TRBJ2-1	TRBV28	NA	TGTGCCAGCAGTCCGCGGCCGGGGAGCTCCTACAATGAGCAGTTCTTC	CASSPRPGSSYNEQFF
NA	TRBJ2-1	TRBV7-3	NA	TGTGCCAGCAGCTTACCTGGCCAACGCTCCTACAATGAGCAGTTCTTC	CASSLPGQRSYNEQFF